Listed below are T cell receptor beta chains from one sample, sequenced in a study of blood T cell repertoires in COVID-19. TCRdb keeps only in-frame clones here, not all; method: immunoSEQ multiplex PCR. The data show about 410,000 clones, about nine tenths seen once. The sequencing sample was made of peripheral blood. The receptors shown here come from a woman in her 30s with active or convalescent COVID-19. Each CDR3 is given without its conserved first and last residue.

TRBJ1-4,TRBV5-5,13,ASSLGRHQNEKLF
TRBJ1-2,TRBV29-1,10,SVGQGDYGYT
TRBJ2-3,TRBV4-1,15,ASSQVPGQGITDTQY
TRBJ2-5,TRBV18,11,ASSRGFQETQY
TRBJ2-1,TRBV15,12,ATSGSLSYNEQF
TRBJ1-1,TRBV3-1/TRBV3-2,14,ASSQLHRAPDTEAF
TRBJ2-3,TRBV11-2,13,ASSLSLGGGDTQY
TRBJ1-1,TRBV19,13,ASSTRDRRNTEAF
TRBJ1-5,TRBV2,13,ASKGAEGSNQPQH
TRBJ1-4,TRBV30,13,AWSRDREANEKLF
TRBJ2-1,TRBV2,13,ASSQLAGVFDEQF
TRBJ2-1,TRBV13,10,ASQGLGGEQF
TRBJ2-7,TRBV3-1/TRBV3-2,14,ASSQVGGRPSYEQY
TRBJ1-5,TRBV19,13,ASSTRTGINQPQH
TRBJ2-1,TRBV4-1,13,ASSLGLAGGDEQF
TRBJ2-3,TRBV27,13,ASSLGRGYTDTQY
TRBJ2-3,TRBV7-9,13,ASRLAGDPRDTQY
TRBJ2-3,TRBV18,11,ASHGSGTDTQY
TRBJ1-1,TRBV7-5,13,VRNHQTGENTEAF
TRBJ2-7,TRBV4-1,13,ASSLRASAEYEQY
TRBJ1-2,TRBV21-1,14,ASRKRNRVNNYGYT
TRBJ1-1,TRBV29-1,10,SVQGASTEAF
TRBJ2-2,TRBV7-9,14,ASSLSGTGDSGELF
TRBJ1-2,TRBV10-3,12,AISERGSIYGYT
TRBJ1-1,TRBV5-4,13,ASSFNRDRNTEAF
TRBJ2-5,TRBV5-4,13,ASSLVGGSQETQY
TRBJ2-3,TRBV7-9,13,ASSFGSTSTDTQY
TRBJ2-1,TRBV30,14,AWSDLGAGGINEQF
TRBJ2-5,TRBV5-4,13,ASSLVGGAGETQY
TRBJ2-1,TRBV9,14,ASSETTSGGHNEQF
TRBJ2-7,TRBV5-1,13,ASSLGTGDSYEQY
TRBJ2-7,TRBV18,15,ASSSTPGTGTPYEQY
TRBJ2-2,TRBV5-6,14,ASSLAQLANTGELF
TRBJ1-2,TRBV30,12,AWRGQGINYGYT
TRBJ2-5,TRBV14,9,ASGEGETQY
TRBJ1-2,TRBV30,10,AWERGSYGYT
TRBJ2-5,TRBV5-1,13,ASSEQTGGGETQY
TRBJ2-5,TRBV5-5,15,ASSSRRTTGGQETQY
TRBJ2-7,TRBV10-1,10,ASSTGAYEQY
TRBJ1-6,TRBV6-4,12,ASSDSVGDSPLH
TRBJ2-3,TRBV2,10,ASSTGTDTQY
TRBJ2-1,TRBV4-2,14,ASTANWDKRGNGQF
TRBJ2-5,TRBV6-2/TRBV6-3,15,ASSYPVGRTGQETQY
TRBJ1-3,TRBV5-5,14,ASSSINRVSGNTIY
TRBJ2-5,TRBV2,12,ASSEGQGGETQY
TRBJ1-2,TRBV29-1,10,SVGDISYGYT
TRBJ2-7,TRBV3-1/TRBV3-2,12,ASSPWTRIYEQY
TRBJ2-1,TRBV5-4,15,ASSLAGPSGGGYEQF
TRBJ1-5,TRBV19,11,ASSKDREQPQH
TRBJ1-1,TRBV5-5,12,ASSSADMNTEAF
TRBJ1-4,TRBV2,9,ASSVQEKLF
TRBJ1-2,TRBV5-1,12,ASSLPGQPYGYT
TRBJ2-1,TRBV4-2,15,ASSQGEASGRYNEQF
TRBJ1-1,TRBV9,12,ASSVEGGNTEAF
TRBJ2-7,TRBV27,13,ASSLEWDRNYEQY
TRBJ1-2,TRBV5-1,12,ASSLATGGYGYT
TRBJ2-1,TRBV24-1,10,ATSDLRGTQF
TRBJ1-5,TRBV19,13,ASRDRGGTNQPQH